This T cell receptor beta chain emerged from a study of regulatory T cells in long-lasting Graves disease. Findings and caveats of the study: It was in persistent disease that TRBV28, TRBJ1-2 and TRBJ2-5 were favored.

Deletions cut 5 bases from V and 4 bases from J, with 12 bases between. Germline V gene sequence: CDR1 SGHRS, CDR2 YFSETQ. This CDR3 spans 13 amino acids. Investigators prepared the TCR beta libraries by applying iRepertoire HTBI primers and Arm-PCR of CDR3 regions. Authors' methods: Samples collectively showed some 60 TRBV and around 15 TRBJ segments. One entry per CDR3 protein results from TCRdb running MiXCR on the multiplex PCR reads. For this entry, the V and J calls and clone size follow TCRdb and not the study's own pipeline. The sample has approximately 440,000 distinct CDR3 sequences, 15% to 20% seen once; the top ten hold approximately 12%. The sample holds a few counts of this clonotype. Its antigen is not known. Stated time point: newly diagnosed GD, antithyroid drugs for less than 3 months. Extracted RNA from PBMCs served as the source of the TCR library. The same sample was also used in a study of T cells in Graves' hyperthyroidism and ophthalmopathy. That paper adds: Newly diagnosed patients aged 18 to 65 had hyperthyroidism of under 2 months' duration.

The receptor was isolated from a man in his forties with Graves disease. The source material was peripheral blood mononuclear cells (PBMCs), sampled at new diagnosis, from a patient treated with antithyroid drugs. The chain links TRBV5-1 to TRBJ1-1, with D uncertain. The CDR3 sequence: CASREQSSTEAFF. The DNA of the CDR3 is TGCGCCAGCAGGGAACAGTCCAGCACTGAAGCTTTCTTT.